This TCR beta chain was identified during a study of blood T cell repertoires in COVID-19. Study-level background: The samples span acute and convalescent COVID-19 from the United States, Italy and Spain.

In the authors' methods: Amplification of reference gene primers provided the estimated nucleated cell counts. Clones were read by immunoSEQ multiplex PCR, and TCRdb kept only the in-frame ones, dropping some. D and trimming were read from the DNA, whereas the V and J calls and clone size are those reported in that table. The table includes about 150,000 clones, 86% detected once. This clone has a single count. Germline V CDR1 and CDR2: SGHNT, YYREEE (reference sequence). CDR3 length: 13 residues. J was trimmed by 3 bases and V by 9 bases; bases with no gene match: 4. The sample was peripheral blood. The sequence was collected from a man in his fifties or sixties with active or convalescent COVID-19. The chain recombines TRBV5-4 with TRBJ2-2, with TRBD2 matching 8 bases. CDR3 nucleotide sequence: TGTGCCATTAGCGGGACCTACACCGGGGAGCTGTTTTTT. Amino acids: CAISGTYTGELFF.